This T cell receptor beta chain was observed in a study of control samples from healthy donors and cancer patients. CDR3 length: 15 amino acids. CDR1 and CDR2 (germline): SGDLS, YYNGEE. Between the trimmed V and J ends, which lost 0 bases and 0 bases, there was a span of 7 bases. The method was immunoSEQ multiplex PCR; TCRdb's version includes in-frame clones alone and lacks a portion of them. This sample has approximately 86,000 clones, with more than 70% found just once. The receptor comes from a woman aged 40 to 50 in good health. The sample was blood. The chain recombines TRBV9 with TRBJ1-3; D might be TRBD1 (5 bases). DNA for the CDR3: TGTGCCAGCAGCGTAGGGACAACCTCTGGAAACACCATATATTTT. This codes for CASSVGTTSGNTIYF. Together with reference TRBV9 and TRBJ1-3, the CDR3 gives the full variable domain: DSGVTQTPKHLITATGQRVTLRCSPRSGDLSVYWYQQSLDQGLQFLIQYYNGEERAKGNILERFSAQQFPDLHSELNLSSLELGDSALYFCASSVGTTSGNTIYFGEGSWLTVV.